Listed below are T cell receptor beta chains from one sample, sequenced in a study of lymphopenia after photon versus proton radiotherapy. The protocol was immunoSEQ multiplex PCR, while the TCRdb copy is restricted to in-frame clones and leaves out a portion. The repertoire holds 60,000 to 75,000 clones, approximately 86% seen once, with around 13% in the top ten. Sequencing used peripheral blood, obtained from a patient treated with proton-based radiotherapy. Source of these receptors: a man older than 75 with esophageal cancer. Both conserved end residues are part of each CDR3. A D gene is named only where the DNA matches it firmly. Clone size is not always given. Where it is, it says once, few, many or a class for expanded clones.

.	TRBV6-5	.	TRBJ1-2	CASSPGQATYGYTF	TGTGCCAGCAGTCCGGGACAAGCGACCTATGGCTACACCTTC
.	TRBV4-1	.	TRBJ1-2	CASSQDSQYLGPWDGYTF	TGCGCCAGCAGCCAAGATTCCCAGTATTTGGGACCCTGGGATGGCTACACCTTC
.	TRBV27	TRBD1	TRBJ2-7	CASNDLQGAREQYF	TGTGCCAGCAACGACTTACAGGGGGCGCGGGAGCAGTACTTC
once	TRBV6-5	.	TRBJ1-2	CASSVSGYGYTF	TGTGCCAGCAGTGTGTCGGGCTATGGCTACACCTTC
.	TRBV6-5	.	TRBJ1-1	CASSAEPTEAFF	TGTGCCAGCAGCGCAGAACCCACTGAAGCTTTCTTT
.	TRBV6-1	TRBD2	TRBJ2-3	CASRTLAGVDTQYF	TGTGCCAGCAGAACACTAGCGGGAGTCGATACGCAGTATTTT
.	TRBV7-7	.	TRBJ2-5	CASSLGPKETQYF	TGTGCCAGCAGCCTTGGCCCAAAAGAGACCCAGTACTTC
.	TRBV19	.	TRBJ2-3	CASSIRGALSDTQYF	TGTGCCAGTAGTATTCGCGGGGCCCTCTCAGATACGCAGTATTTT
.	TRBV10-3	.	TRBJ2-6	CAISGGSGANVLTF	TGTGCCATCAGTGGGGGGTCTGGGGCCAACGTCCTGACTTTC
.	TRBV7-2	.	TRBJ1-5	CASSSRWGVEQPQHF	TGTGCCAGCAGCTCCAGGTGGGGGGTAGAGCAGCCCCAGCATTTT
.	TRBV20-1	.	TRBJ1-5	CSARDRRAQHF	TGCAGTGCTAGAGATCGGCGAGCCCAGCATTTT
.	TRBV7-9	TRBD1	TRBJ2-7	CASSFGQGGSYEQYF	TGTGCCAGCAGCTTTGGACAGGGTGGCTCCTACGAGCAGTACTTC
.	TRBV9	.	TRBJ1-2	CASSVSQGLNYGYTF	TGTGCCAGCAGCGTATCCCAGGGGCTGAACTATGGCTACACCTTC
.	TRBV6-6	TRBD1	TRBJ2-7	CASRGTGRIGDYEQYF	TGTGCCAGCAGGGGGACAGGGAGGATTGGGGACTACGAGCAGTACTTC
.	TRBV9	.	TRBJ1-4	CASSETAGMGEKLFF	TGTGCCAGCAGCGAAACAGCAGGGATGGGGGAAAAACTGTTTTTT
few	TRBV7-9	.	TRBJ1-4	CASSPRKAGRDEKLFF	TGTGCCAGCAGCCCCCGGAAGGCTGGCCGCGACGAAAAACTGTTTTTT
.	TRBV7-2	TRBD2	TRBJ2-1	CASSSSTSASYNEQFF	TGTGCCAGCAGCTCCTCGACTAGCGCCTCCTACAATGAGCAGTTCTTC
.	TRBV7-2	.	TRBJ1-1	CASSFDRTNTEAFF	TGTGCCAGCAGCTTCGACAGAACGAACACTGAAGCTTTCTTT
.	TRBV27	TRBD2	TRBJ2-2	CASSPRLASNTGELFF	TGTGCCAGCAGTCCCAGACTAGCGTCGAACACCGGGGAGCTGTTTTTT
.	TRBV6-5	TRBD2	TRBJ2-1	CASSPGLAGENEQFF	TGTGCCAGCAGCCCCGGACTAGCGGGAGAAAATGAGCAGTTCTTC
.	TRBV6-5	.	TRBJ2-7	CASSYDGSVYEQYF	TGTGCCAGCAGTTATGACGGGAGTGTATACGAGCAGTACTTC
.	TRBV19	TRBD1	TRBJ1-2	CASSTSRQGGTVNYGYTF	TGTGCCAGTAGTACCAGCCGTCAGGGCGGGACAGTGAACTATGGCTACACCTTC
.	TRBV5-4	TRBD1	TRBJ1-2	CASSSGTAYGYTF	TGTGCCAGCAGCTCAGGGACAGCCTATGGCTACACCTTC
.	TRBV19	.	TRBJ2-7	CASSTMGSLTYEQYF	TGTGCCAGTAGTACGATGGGGTCCCTAACCTACGAGCAGTACTTC
.	TRBV6-5	.	TRBJ2-7	CASSYSFPARDEQYF	TGTGCCAGCAGTTACTCGTTTCCGGCGAGGGACGAGCAGTACTTC
.	TRBV5-5	.	TRBJ1-1	CASSLAPGAEAFF	TGTGCCAGCAGCTTGGCCCCTGGGGCTGAAGCTTTCTTT
.	TRBV10-2	TRBD2	TRBJ2-7	CASGLAGDSAEQYF	TGCGCCAGCGGATTAGCGGGAGATTCGGCCGAGCAGTACTTC
.	TRBV9	.	TRBJ1-6	CASSAGDAWNNSPLHF	TGTGCCAGCAGCGCCGGCGATGCCTGGAATAATTCACCCCTCCACTTT
.	TRBV5-6	TRBD2	TRBJ2-3	CASSPGLVSDTQYF	TGTGCCAGCAGCCCGGGACTAGTGTCAGATACGCAGTATTTT
.	TRBV9	TRBD2	TRBJ2-5	CASSVGFGGGLRETQYF	TGTGCCAGCAGCGTAGGCTTCGGCGGGGGTCTACGGGAGACCCAGTACTTC
.	TRBV19	.	TRBJ1-5	CASRERDGPQHF	TGTGCCAGTAGAGAACGGGACGGGCCCCAGCATTTT
.	TRBV4-3	TRBD1	TRBJ1-4	CASSQGHTGTGGDEKLFF	TGCGCCAGCAGCCAAGGCCACACCGGGACAGGGGGGGATGAAAAACTGTTTTTT
.	TRBV19	.	TRBJ1-2	CASSIKVHYGYTF	TGTGCCAGTAGTATTAAGGTGCACTATGGCTACACCTTC
few	TRBV11-2	.	TRBJ2-1	CASSPPGAGTSNEQFF	TGTGCCAGCAGCCCCCCCGGCGCGGGAACGAGCAATGAGCAGTTCTTC
.	TRBV5-5	.	TRBJ2-3	CASSPVETGADTQYF	TGTGCCAGCAGCCCCGTGGAGACGGGGGCAGATACGCAGTATTTT
.	TRBV29-1	.	TRBJ2-1	CSVAGTHYNEQFF	TGCAGCGTGGCCGGGACTCATTACAATGAGCAGTTCTTC
once	TRBV27	TRBD2	TRBJ2-3	CASSLVAGRTDTQYF	TGTGCCAGCAGTTTGGTAGCGGGCCGCACAGATACGCAGTATTTT
.	TRBV5-1	.	TRBJ2-6	CASSLDSSGANVLTF	TGCGCCAGCAGCTTGGACAGCTCTGGGGCCAACGTCCTGACTTTC
once	TRBV29-1	.	TRBJ2-3	CSVEGLDTQYF	TGCAGCGTTGAGGGTTTGGATACGCAGTATTTT
.	TRBV14	.	TRBJ1-2	CASSQDPNYGYTF	TGTGCCAGCAGCCAAGATCCAAATTATGGCTACACCTTC
once	TRBV30	.	TRBJ2-7	CAWSPERLPPHF	TGTGCCTGGAGTCCCGAGCGGCTCCCCCCCCACTTC
.	TRBV18	TRBD1	TRBJ1-2	CASSLRLGTGEYGYTF	TGTGCCAGCTCACTCAGACTAGGGACAGGGGAATATGGCTACACCTTC
.	TRBV6-5	.	TRBJ1-1	CASWSFRGTEAFF	TGTGCCAGCTGGAGTTTTAGGGGGACTGAAGCTTTCTTT
.	TRBV19	.	TRBJ1-2	CASNKGGQARPLYGYTF	TGTGCCAGTAATAAGGGCGGCCAGGCCCGACCGCTCTATGGCTACACCTTC
.	TRBV6-5	.	TRBJ1-2	CASSYSPQGYYGYTF	TGTGCCAGCAGTTACTCGCCACAGGGTTACTATGGCTACACCTTC
few	TRBV11-3	.	TRBJ2-3	CASSLGNTDTQYF	TGTGCCAGCAGCTTAGGGAACACAGATACGCAGTATTTT
.	TRBV6-6	.	TRBJ2-1	CASSYGVYNEQFF	TGTGCCAGCAGTTACGGGGTCTACAATGAGCAGTTCTTC
few	TRBV10-1	.	TRBJ1-5	CASSEEGYSNQPQHF	TGCGCCAGCAGTGAGGAAGGGTATAGCAATCAGCCCCAGCATTTT
.	TRBV19	TRBD1	TRBJ2-3	CASSIGAGGFTDTQYF	TGTGCCAGTAGTATAGGGGCAGGGGGATTCACAGATACGCAGTATTTT
.	TRBV7-2	.	TRBJ1-2	CASSLENWGESGYTF	TGTGCCAGCAGCTTAGAAAATTGGGGGGAGTCGGGCTACACCTTC
.	TRBV7-2	.	TRBJ1-5	CASSSSGKSFNQPQHF	TGTGCCAGCAGCTCCTCCGGGAAGTCCTTCAATCAGCCCCAGCATTTT
.	TRBV5-1	TRBD1	TRBJ2-7	CASSSTPQGASSYEQYF	TGCGCCAGCAGCTCAACCCCACAGGGGGCGTCGTCTTACGAGCAGTACTTC
.	TRBV11-2	.	TRBJ1-6	CASSYRGGSSYNSPLHF	TGTGCCAGCAGTTATAGGGGAGGGAGCTCCTATAATTCACCCCTCCACTTT
.	TRBV6-5	.	TRBJ1-2	CASSYSRGAADGYTF	TGTGCCAGCAGTTACTCGAGGGGGGCGGCGGATGGCTACACCTTC